These T cell receptor beta chains were read from a single sample in a study of T cell responses to AZD1222 COVID-19 vaccine. Only in-frame clones appear in the TCRdb table, and some are missing; sequencing was by immunoSEQ multiplex PCR. The sample has roughly 100,000 clones; approximately 86% are singletons. The sample here was peripheral blood, taken on day 0 of AZD1222 vaccination. All receptors derive from an adult in good health. CDR3s include the opening cysteine and the closing phenylalanine or tryptophan. D genes are given only for firm matches. Rows give clone size only sometimes, using once, few, many, or a class for an expanded clone.

v_gene	j_gene	d_gene	len	abundance	CDR3nt	CDR3aa
TRBV29-1	TRBJ2-1	.	14	.	TGCAGCGCCCCGCCGCAGAGCTCCTACAATGAGCAGTTCTTC	CSAPPQSSYNEQFF
TRBV19	TRBJ1-5	.	16	.	TGTGCCAGTAGTGACCGGGACCGGATAGACAATCAGCCCCAGCATTTT	CASSDRDRIDNQPQHF
TRBV6-2/TRBV6-3	TRBJ2-7	TRBD1	16	.	TGTGCCAGCAGTTACTCGGGCCACAGGGGCTCCTACGAGCAGTACTTC	CASSYSGHRGSYEQYF
TRBV25-1	TRBJ2-4	.	15	.	TGTGCCAGCAGTTTGGGGGTTTTGGGCAAAAACATTCAGTACTTC	CASSLGVLGKNIQYF
TRBV19	TRBJ1-4	.	13	few	TGTGCCAGTAACATAGTCCCGGGGGAAAAACTGTTTTTT	CASNIVPGEKLFF
TRBV7-2	TRBJ2-7	TRBD2	15	.	TGTGCCAGCAGCTTCCAAATTAGCGGGAGCGTCGAGCAGTACTTC	CASSFQISGSVEQYF
TRBV29-1	TRBJ2-1	.	13	.	TGCAGCGTTGGACCGGGCTCCTACAATGAGCAGTTCTTC	CSVGPGSYNEQFF
TRBV19	TRBJ1-2	.	15	once	TGTGCCAGTAGTATTCCAGGACAGCCTAACTATGGCTACACCTTC	CASSIPGQPNYGYTF
TRBV7-8	TRBJ2-3	TRBD2	16	.	TGTGCCAGCAGCCCTCGGGGACTAGCAGTACCAGATACGCAGTATTTT	CASSPRGLAVPDTQYF
TRBV7-2	TRBJ2-7	TRBD2	15	.	TGTGCCAGCAGCACTACTAGCGGACCCTCCTACGAGCAGTACTTC	CASSTTSGPSYEQYF
TRBV6-5	TRBJ1-2	.	14	.	TGTGCCAGCAGTTACAGGGGAGGGAACTATGGCTACACCTTC	CASSYRGGNYGYTF
TRBV4-2	TRBJ2-7	.	16	.	TGTGCCAGCAGCCAAGATATAGGCCCCAGGGACTACGAGCAGTACTTC	CASSQDIGPRDYEQYF
TRBV29-1	TRBJ1-2	TRBD1	11	.	TGCAGCGCCCAGGGGGGATATGGCTACACCTTC	CSAQGGYGYTF
TRBV14	TRBJ1-2	TRBD1	17	.	TGTGCCAGCAGCTCCCGGGACAGGGGGCAAGGGAACTATGGCTACACCTTC	CASSSRDRGQGNYGYTF
TRBV9	TRBJ1-2	.	14	.	TGTGCCAGCAGCCCGGAGGGCCTCGGCATCGGCTACACCTTC	CASSPEGLGIGYTF
TRBV3-1/TRBV3-2	TRBJ1-1	.	13	.	TGTGCCAGCAGCCAAGGGCTAGAGTCCCAAGCTTTCTTT	CASSQGLESQAFF
TRBV15	TRBJ2-2	.	13	few	TGTGCCACCAGCAGAGAAAGGCCCGGGGAGCTGTTTTTT	CATSRERPGELFF
TRBV6-1	TRBJ1-6	TRBD1	15	few	TGTGCCAGCAGTGACCCCAGGGGGCATAATTCACCCCTCCACTTT	CASSDPRGHNSPLHF
TRBV28	TRBJ1-4	TRBD1	15	.	TGTGCCAGCAGTTTATTGGACAGGTTCAATGAAAAACTGTTTTTT	CASSLLDRFNEKLFF
TRBV6-1	TRBJ1-5	.	14	.	TGTGCCAGCAGTGAAACTTGGGGGGCTCAGCCCCAGCATTTT	CASSETWGAQPQHF
TRBV7-9	TRBJ2-5	TRBD1	15	.	TGTGCCAGCAGCCCGAGACAGGGGGGTCAAGAGACCCAGTACTTC	CASSPRQGGQETQYF
TRBV7-2	TRBJ1-1	.	14	.	TGTGCCAGCAGCCGGGACAACGCGAACACTGAAGCTTTCTTT	CASSRDNANTEAFF
TRBV4-2	TRBJ2-6	TRBD2	18	few	TGTGCCAGCAGCCAAGATGGACTAGCGGGCTCTGGGGCCAACGTCCTGACTTTC	CASSQDGLAGSGANVLTF
TRBV11-2	TRBJ2-7	TRBD2	14	.	TGTGCCAGCAGCTCAATAGCGGGAGGCAACGAGCAGTACTTC	CASSSIAGGNEQYF
TRBV18	TRBJ1-4	.	13	.	TGTGCCAGCTCCAAAGACATTAATGAAAAACTGTTTTTT	CASSKDINEKLFF
TRBV5-5	TRBJ1-6	.	14	.	TGTGCCAGCAGCTTGGGGCAGCTTCATTCACCCCTCCACTTT	CASSLGQLHSPLHF
TRBV11-3	TRBJ1-1	.	13	.	TGTGCCAGCAGCTTAGACCTAAGCACTGAAGCTTTCTTT	CASSLDLSTEAFF
TRBV9	TRBJ2-7	TRBD1	14	.	TGTGCCAGCAGCCGGGGACAGGGGGCTTACGAGCAGTACTTC	CASSRGQGAYEQYF
TRBV11-3	TRBJ1-3	.	16	.	TGTGCCAGCAGCTTAGATTCACCGGGCTCTGGAAACACCATATATTTT	CASSLDSPGSGNTIYF
TRBV12-3/TRBV12-4	TRBJ1-2	.	13	.	TGTGCCAGCAGTAACTCCGGGAACTATGGCTACACCTTC	CASSNSGNYGYTF
TRBV7-3	TRBJ2-1	.	16	few	TGTGCCAGCAGCCCGTTAGGGACACTCTCCTACAATGAGCAGTTCTTC	CASSPLGTLSYNEQFF
TRBV28	TRBJ2-7	TRBD2	17	.	TGTGCCAGCAGTTCACCGGTTACTAGCGGGGGGAGGTACGAGCAGTACTTC	CASSSPVTSGGRYEQYF
TRBV5-6	TRBJ1-2	TRBD1	12	once	TGTGCCAGCAGCGACAGGGGGCGCGGCTACACCTTC	CASSDRGRGYTF
TRBV7-7	TRBJ2-1	TRBD2	13	.	TGTGCTAGCAGCTTGGGGGGGAAAGATGAGCAGTTCTTC	CASSLGGKDEQFF
TRBV12-5	TRBJ2-2	TRBD1	15	.	TGTGCTAGTGGTTCGGGACAGGGGAACACCGGGGAGCTGTTTTTT	CASGSGQGNTGELFF
TRBV6-5	TRBJ1-2	TRBD1	15	.	TGTGCCAGCAGTACGCGACAGGGGCGGCTGTATGGCTACACCTTC	CASSTRQGRLYGYTF
TRBV9	TRBJ1-2	TRBD1	15	.	TGTGCCAGCAGCGTAGAGCAGGGGGCTAACTATGGCTACACCTTC	CASSVEQGANYGYTF
TRBV5-1	TRBJ2-1	.	15	.	TGCGCCAGCAGCCGGGTGGAGGAGGGTATCAATGAGCAGTTCTTC	CASSRVEEGINEQFF
TRBV5-6	TRBJ1-6	TRBD1	15	.	TGTGCCAGCAGCCTGACCGGGACAGGGGGTTCACCCCTCCACTTT	CASSLTGTGGSPLHF
TRBV30	TRBJ2-2	.	11	.	TGTGCCTGGAGTCCCCAGGCGGAGCTGTTTTTT	CAWSPQAELFF
TRBV7-2	TRBJ2-3	TRBD1	15	.	TGTGCCAGCAGCTCAACCGGGACAGGGTATAATACGCAGTATTTT	CASSSTGTGYNTQYF
TRBV7-3	TRBJ2-4	.	15	.	TGTGCCAGCAGCTTATTAGGGCGGCCGATAGACATTCAGTACTTC	CASSLLGRPIDIQYF
TRBV11-1	TRBJ2-7	.	12	.	TGTGCCAGCAGTCAACAGCGCTACGAGCAGTACTTC	CASSQQRYEQYF
TRBV28	TRBJ2-1	.	16	.	TGTGCCAGCAGTAACGACCGGGGGCCCGAAGGGAATGAGCAGTTCTTC	CASSNDRGPEGNEQFF
TRBV7-2	TRBJ2-7	.	12	.	TGTGCCAGCAGCAAGTCAGCAAACGAGCAGTACTTC	CASSKSANEQYF
TRBV7-3	TRBJ1-1	.	13	once	TGTGCCAGCAGCTCCAGGGAGAACACTGAAGCTTTCTTT	CASSSRENTEAFF
TRBV7-6	TRBJ1-1	TRBD1	16	.	TGTGCCAGCAGCTTAGCGACAGGGACCCTGAACACTGAAGCTTTCTTT	CASSLATGTLNTEAFF
TRBV18	TRBJ2-3	TRBD2	15	.	TGTGCCAGCTCGCGAGCGGGAGGCAGCACAGATACGCAGTATTTT	CASSRAGGSTDTQYF
TRBV3-1/TRBV3-2	TRBJ1-6	TRBD1	16	few	TGTGCCAGCAGCCTCGACAGGGAGATTAGGAATTCACCCCTCCACTTT	CASSLDREIRNSPLHF
TRBV7-7	TRBJ2-5	TRBD1	13	once	TGTGCTAGCAGCCCCGACAGGGCAGAGACCCAGTACTTC	CASSPDRAETQYF
TRBV6-5	TRBJ1-4	.	15	.	TGTGCCAGCAGCCAACGAGGGGGGCTTGGTGAAAAACTGTTTTTT	CASSQRGGLGEKLFF
TRBV19	TRBJ2-1	TRBD1	15	once	TGTGCCAGTACCCCCGGACAGGGGGCACACAATGAGCAGTTCTTC	CASTPGQGAHNEQFF
TRBV4-2	TRBJ1-4	.	16	.	TGTGCCAGCAGCCAAGATAAAATTGGGGAAACTGAAAAACTGTTTTTT	CASSQDKIGETEKLFF
TRBV6-1	TRBJ1-5	.	13	.	TGTGCCAGCAGTGAGGGCAGGGATCAGCCCCAGCATTTT	CASSEGRDQPQHF